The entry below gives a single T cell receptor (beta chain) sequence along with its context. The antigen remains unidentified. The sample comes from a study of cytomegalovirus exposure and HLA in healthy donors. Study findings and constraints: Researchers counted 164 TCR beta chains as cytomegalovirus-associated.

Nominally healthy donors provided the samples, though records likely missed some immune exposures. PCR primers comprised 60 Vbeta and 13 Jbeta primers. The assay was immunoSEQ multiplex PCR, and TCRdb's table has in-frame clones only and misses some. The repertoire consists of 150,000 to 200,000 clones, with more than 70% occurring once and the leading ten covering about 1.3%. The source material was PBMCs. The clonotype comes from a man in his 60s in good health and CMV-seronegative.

CDR3 region: CASSLRQGADTGELFF. CDR3 bases: TGTGCCAGCAGCTTAAGACAGGGGGCGGACACCGGGGAGCTGTTTTTT. The J gene is TRBJ2-2, the V gene TRBV7-2; TRBD1 matches 10 bases. The CDR3 loop spans 16 amino acids. The germline V gene has CDR1 SGHTA and CDR2 FQGNSA. Unmatched junction bases numbered 3, after V lost 2 bases and J lost 3 bases.